The 6 T cell receptor beta chains in this list originate from one sample, sequenced in a study of shared clonotypes between healthy human individuals. Produced via immunoSEQ multiplex PCR; TCRdb's table is partial and in-frame only. The table lists about 1.5 million clones, 98% of them singletons, with less than 0.55% in the top ten. Sequencing was carried out using naive CD4+ T cells sorted from blood. The subset was: CD45RA+ positively selected. These receptors all stem from a man aged 25 to 40 in good health.

On this clone itself: Distinct nucleotide sequences in the sample also encode this CDR3. The CDR3 reads CASSLAAGAVNEQYF. The CDR3 DNA is TGCGCCAGCAGCTTGGCCGCGGGGGCGGTCAACGAGCAGTACTTC. V gene TRBV5-1 combines with J gene TRBJ2-7; a weak D match, TRBD2 (7 bases). Germline assignment: CDR1 SGHRS and CDR2 YFSETQ. The CDR3 contains 15 residues. With 0 bases removed from V and 5 bases from J, the gap between germline ends came to 15 bases.

The V gene is TRBV9, the J gene TRBJ2-1, with D tentatively TRBD2 (6 bases). CDR1 SGDLS and CDR2 YYNGEE come from the germline V gene. V was pared by 4 bases and J by 8 bases, with 19 bases between. The CDR3 length is 15 residues. CDR3 DNA sequence: TGTGCCAGCAGCCCCCCCCGGCTCGGAGGGGATGAGCAGTTCTTC. Translated, it gives CASSPPRLGGDEQFF.

This chain links TRBV5-6 with TRBJ1-3; 7 bases align to TRBD1. CDR1 and CDR2 (germline): SGHDT, YYEEEE. The CDR3 covers 16 residues. The V and J ends lost 3 bases and 0 bases, in that order; junction bases with no gene match: 6. Here the CDR3 reads CASSYTGTASGNTIYF. The CDR3 DNA sequence: TGTGCCAGCAGCTACACCGGGACAGCCTCTGGAAACACCATATATTTT. The whole variable domain, remainder taken from reference TRBV5-6 and TRBJ1-3, is DAGVTQSPTHLIKTRGQQVTLRCSPKSGHDTVSWYQQALGQGPQFIFQYYEEEERQRGNFPDRFSGHQFPNYSSELNVNALLLGDSALYLCASSYTGTASGNTIYFGEGSWLTVV.

Of note for this clone: Other DNA variants within this sample encode the same CDR3. The V call is TRBV5-1, the J call TRBJ2-5; 8 bases are a match to TRBD1. The CDR3 extends over 13 amino acids. Trimming removed 2 bases from V and 4 bases from J; junction bases left unmatched: 1. Germline V gene sequence: CDR1 SGHRS, CDR2 YFSETQ. The CDR3 sequence is CASSFGQGETQYF. The DNA of the CDR3 is TGCGCCAGCAGCTTTGGACAGGGAGAGACCCAGTACTTC.

The rearrangement joins TRBV28 to TRBJ2-7; unclear D gene. The CDR3 runs to 11 residues. Between the trimmed V and J ends, which lost 8 bases and 2 bases, there was a span of 7 bases. Germline values: CDR1 MDHEN, CDR2 SYDVKM. CDR3 sequence reads: CASGLPYEQYF. CDR3 DNA sequence: TGTGCCAGCGGCCTCCCCTACGAGCAGTACTTC.

The chain uses TRBV20-1 and TRBJ2-3, with D unclear. Germline-derived CDR1 and CDR2 are DFQATT and SNEGSKA (reference sequence). CDR3 length: 9 amino acids. The V end lost 7 bases, the J end lost 5 bases, and 4 bases lay between the germline ends. The CDR3 region has the DNA TGCAGTGTTTTAGATACGCAGTATTTT. Residues: CSVLDTQYF.